These 20 T cell receptor beta chains were sequenced from one sample in a study of cytomegalovirus exposure and HLA in healthy donors. The PCR employed 60 Vbeta primers together with 13 Jbeta primers. Clones were sequenced by immunoSEQ multiplex PCR, and TCRdb holds only the in-frame ones, with some missing. The repertoire holds 120,000 or so clones, with roughly 80% as singletons. The sample was PBMCs. These receptors were taken from a man aged 25-40 years in good health and CMV-seropositive.

CDR3 in DNA: TGTGCCAGCAGTTTATCATCAGGGGGCGCTTTGTATGAGCAGTTCTTC. Translation gives CASSLSSGGALYEQFF. V usage is TRBV27 and J usage is TRBJ2-1; the match to TRBD1 covers 8 bases. The germline CDR1 and CDR2 sequences are MNHEY and SMNVEV (reference sequence). Trimming took 0 bases from V and 8 from J; bases not matched to a gene: 9. The CDR3 runs 16 residues.

This clone came up a few times. V is TRBV2 and J is TRBJ2-5; 7 bases agree with TRBD2. The CDR3 runs to 17 residues. Trimming cost V 4 bases and J 2 bases; bases outside gene matches: 13. The V gene's germline CDR1 is SNHLY and CDR2 FYNNEI. The CDR3 reads CASSALFTSDVQETQYF. The CDR3 region has the DNA TGTGCCAGCAGTGCCCTATTTACTAGCGACGTTCAAGAGACCCAGTACTTC.

The V gene is TRBV11-1, the J gene TRBJ2-7; the D gene is possibly TRBD1 (5 bases). There are 15 residues in the CDR3. From germline, CDR1 is SGHAT and CDR2 FQDESV (reference sequence). Trimming took off 4 bases at V and 3 bases at J, with 16 bases between the two ends. In nucleotides, the CDR3 is TGTGCCAGCAGCTCCTCGGCCAGGGAAAACTACGAGCAGTACTTC. Translated, it gives CASSSSARENYEQYF.

A few counts support this clone. CDR3 sequence: CASGDTRGPVENIQYF. The DNA for the CDR3 is TGTGCTAGTGGGGACACCAGGGGCCCAGTCGAAAACATTCAGTACTTC. The V and J genes are TRBV12-5 and TRBJ2-4; possible D gene TRBD1, 6 bases. The CDR3 totals 16 residues. Trimming shortened V by 6 bases and J by 5 bases, and 20 bases separated the two germline ends. Germline-derived CDR1 and CDR2 are LGHNT and FRNRAP.

This rearrangement joins TRBV6-5 to TRBJ2-1; a weak D match, TRBD2 (6 bases). Trimming stripped 0 bases from V and 6 bases from J, with 9 bases between. Germline V gene data show CDR1 as MNHEY and CDR2 as SVGAGI. This CDR3 has 14 amino acids. CDR3 sequence: CASSYSEGPNEQFF. CDR3 nucleotide sequence: TGTGCCAGCAGTTACTCGGAGGGACCCAATGAGCAGTTCTTC.

This clone appeared a single time. The V and J genes are TRBV10-2 and TRBJ2-3, with 10 bases fitting TRBD2. Losses at the gene ends were 1 base for V and 1 base for J; bases not matched to a gene: 2. The CDR3 runs to 16 residues. The germline gives CDR1 WSHSY, CDR2 SAAADI. CDR3 sequence reads: CASSEFGTSGTDTQYF. CDR3 coding DNA: TGCGCCAGCAGTGAGTTCGGGACTAGCGGCACAGATACGCAGTATTTT.

V and J are TRBV18 and TRBJ1-2, with 7 positions matching TRBD1. This CDR3 is 16 amino acids long. Germline V gene sequence: CDR1 KGHSH, CDR2 LQKENI. The junction had 9 bases not matched to a gene; V was cut back by 3 bases and J by 2 bases. The CDR3 nucleotides read TGTGCCAGCTCACCTCAACAGGGGACTGCGAACTATGGCTACACCTTC. It specifies CASSPQQGTANYGYTF.

This clone was detected once. This sequence joins TRBV9 and TRBJ2-7; possibly TRBD1 for D (5 bases). The CDR3 is 14 amino acids. CDR1 and CDR2 from the germline V gene are SGDLS and YYNGEE. V was trimmed by 3 bases and J by 5 bases, leaving 15 bases between them. Here the CDR3 reads CASSGHSRADEQYF. The CDR3 region has the DNA TGTGCCAGCAGCGGCCACAGCAGGGCCGACGAGCAGTACTTC.

This chain links TRBV27 with TRBJ2-3; D perhaps matches TRBD1 (7 bases). The CDR3 runs to 15 residues. Germline values: CDR1 MNHEY, CDR2 SMNVEV (reference sequence). V was trimmed by 5 bases and J by 2 bases, leaving 14 bases between them. The CDR3 coding sequence is TGTGCCAGCAGTCCAGGGGGGCGATCCACAGATACGCAGTATTTT. Its translation: CASSPGGRSTDTQYF.

The chain employs TRBV5-1 and TRBJ1-2, with D possibly TRBD1 on 5 matching bases. The CDR3 covers 14 residues. CDR1 and CDR2 from the germline V gene are SGHRS and YFSETQ. With 5 bases removed from V and 8 bases from J, the gap between germline ends came to 19 bases. The DNA for the CDR3 is TGCGCCAGCAGTTCCGGGGGAGCCCTGGGGGGCTACACCTTC. It is translated as CASSSGGALGGYTF. The entire variable domain, with the rest obtained from reference TRBV5-1 and TRBJ1-2, is as follows: KAGVTQTPRYLIKTRGQQVTLSCSPISGHRSVSWYQQTPGQGLQFLFEYFSETQRNKGNFPGRFSGRQFSNSRSEMNVSTLELGDSALYLCASSSGGALGGYTFGSGTRLTVV.

The chain has TRBV4-1 and TRBJ2-3, with unresolved D. Germline CDR1 MGHRA, CDR2 YSYEKL. The CDR3 is made up of 17 amino acids. Trimming pared 2 bases from V and 1 base from J, leaving 16 bases between. CDR3 amino acids: CASSQFAADSGTDTQYF. Here the CDR3 DNA reads TGCGCCAGCAGCCAATTCGCCGCAGATTCTGGCACAGATACGCAGTATTTT.

CDR3 sequence: CASSAGTGYEQYF. The CDR3 nucleotides are TGCGCCAGCAGTGCCGGCACAGGCTACGAGCAGTACTTC. The V and J genes are TRBV10-1 and TRBJ2-7; weak D call: TRBD1 (5 bases). This CDR3 has 13 residues. V was cut by 4 bases and J by 3 bases, with 10 bases left in between. The V gene's germline CDR1 is WNHNN and CDR2 SYGVQD (reference sequence).

V and J are TRBV5-1 and TRBJ2-7; a weak D match, TRBD1 (5 bases). Trimming took off 4 bases at V and 2 bases at J, with 13 bases between the two ends. Germline values: CDR1 SGHRS, CDR2 YFSETQ. The CDR3 has 14 amino acids. CDR3 sequence reads: CASSIRQPPYEQYF. DNA for the CDR3: TGCGCCAGCAGCATCCGACAGCCTCCCTACGAGCAGTACTTC.

Note on this clone: One end of the junction is discordant with germline, which a read error may explain. The V and J genes are TRBV29-1 and TRBJ1-4; 7 nucleotides agree with TRBD1. The length of the CDR3 is 13 residues. Germline assignment: CDR1 SQVTM and CDR2 ANQGSEA. The DNA of the CDR3 is TGCAGCGTTGTATCAGGGGGAAATGGAAAACTGTTTTTT. It encodes CSVVSGGNGKLFF.

This chain links TRBV30 with TRBJ1-6, with TRBD1 matching over 8 bases. The V gene end was trimmed by 8 bases and the J gene end by 0 bases; junction bases not matched to a gene: 6. The CDR3 contains 15 residues. Looked up from germline, CDR1 is GTSNPN and CDR2 is SVGIG (reference sequence). The CDR3 region is CAGSTGASYNSPLHF. CDR3 bases: TGTGCCGGATCGACAGGGGCCTCCTATAATTCACCCCTCCACTTT.

The J gene is TRBJ1-5, the V gene TRBV7-2; 7 bases map to TRBD1. CDR3 length: 17 residues. The J segment lost 2 bases and the V segment lost 5 bases, leaving 12 bases of the junction unmatched. Germline V gives CDR1 SGHTA, CDR2 FQGNSA. The CDR3 nucleotides are TGTGCCAGCAGCCCGTACGGACAGGACTTTCGCAATCAGCCCCAGCATTTT. This translates into CASSPYGQDFRNQPQHF.

The table lists this clone with a few counts. The CDR3 nucleotides read TGTGCCAGCAGTGATCGGGAAGGCAATCAGCCCCAGCATTTT. Protein sequence: CASSDREGNQPQHF. The gene calls are TRBV6-1 and TRBJ1-5; D call uncertain. Germline V gene sequence: CDR1 MNHNS, CDR2 SASEGT. The CDR3 totals 14 residues. Trimming stripped 3 bases from V and 2 bases from J, with 8 bases between.

On this clone itself: Other DNA sequences in the sample encode the same CDR3. CDR3 sequence reads: CASSKQGTEAFF. In DNA form, the CDR3 reads TGTGCCAGCAGTAAACAGGGCACTGAAGCTTTCTTT. The rearrangement joins TRBV6-5 to TRBJ1-1; weak D call: TRBD1 (6 bases). CDR3 length: 12 amino acids. The V end lost 5 bases, the J end lost 4 bases, and 8 bases lay between the germline ends. The germline gives CDR1 MNHEY, CDR2 SVGAGI.

This chain connects TRBV9 to TRBJ2-6; D remains ambiguous. The CDR3 totals 15 residues. The ends were cut back, 2 bases at V and 4 bases at J, with 10 bases in the middle. The V gene's germline CDR1 is SGDLS and CDR2 YYNGEE. CDR3 region: CASSVDAAGANVLTF. The CDR3 coding sequence is TGTGCCAGCAGCGTCGACGCGGCGGGGGCCAACGTCCTGACTTTC.

This chain connects TRBV18 to TRBJ1-3; 8 nucleotides match TRBD1. J gave up 0 bases and V 0 bases, and 4 bases lay outside the gene matches. CDR3 length: 17 residues. Germline lookup yields CDR1 KGHSH and CDR2 LQKENI. In nucleotides, the CDR3 is TGTGCCAGCTCACCACCCAAGACAGGGGACTCTGGAAACACCATATATTTT. Protein: CASSPPKTGDSGNTIYF.